One and the same sample provided the 10 T cell receptor beta chains below, sequenced in a study of blood T cell repertoires in COVID-19 (TCRdb year 2020). The library was prepared using the immunoSEQ multiplex PCR assay. Not all clones reach the TCRdb copy of this immuneACCESS table, which keeps in-frame sequences only. Checked studies attribute under half of the gap to unresolved V genes and leave the rest unexplained. The sample table records some 130,000 clones; around 89% of these occur just once. About 17% of the sample is taken by the ten largest. Sequences were obtained from peripheral blood. All receptors come from a man in his fifties with active or convalescent COVID-19.

V and J are TRBV3-1 (or the pseudogene TRBV3-2) and TRBJ2-7, with 8 bases identical to TRBD1. The CDR3 is 19 residues long. Looked up from germline, CDR1 is LGHDT and CDR2 is YNNKEL (reference sequence). V shed 1 base, J shed 3 bases, and the junction held 17 bases outside the gene matches. Here the CDR3 reads CASSQVRGWGAGGIYEQYF. The CDR3 coding sequence is TGTGCCAGCAGCCAAGTTAGAGGTTGGGGAGCAGGGGGCATCTACGAGCAGTACTTC.

The rearrangement links TRBV6-5 to TRBJ1-1; 7 nucleotides match TRBD1. Per the germline V gene, CDR1 is MNHEY and CDR2 is SVGAGI. Unmatched junction bases numbered 2, after V lost 4 bases and J lost 0 bases. The CDR3 has 14 amino acids. The CDR3 DNA reads TGTGCCAGCAGTTTCAGGGGGGTGAACACTGAAGCTTTCTTT. Amino acids: CASSFRGVNTEAFF.

The rearrangement links TRBV3-1 (or the pseudogene TRBV3-2) to TRBJ2-1, with 7 bases matching TRBD2. Germline V CDR1 and CDR2: LGHDT, YNNKEL (reference sequence). Trimming took 0 bases from V and 3 from J; bases not matched to a gene: 2. The CDR3 is made up of 15 amino acids. The CDR3 sequence: CASSQEGTNYNEQFF. DNA of the CDR3: TGTGCCAGCAGCCAAGAAGGGACTAACTACAATGAGCAGTTCTTC.

This clone showed up just once. The chain joins TRBV3-1 (or the pseudogene TRBV3-2) to TRBJ2-7; 12 nucleotides match TRBD2. Germline assignment: CDR1 LGHDT and CDR2 YNNKEL (reference sequence). The CDR3 is 14 residues long. V was pared by 5 bases and J by 6 bases, with 5 bases of the junction left unmatched. The CDR3 region is CASSDGLAGLEQYF. In DNA form, the CDR3 reads TGTGCCAGCAGCGATGGACTAGCGGGACTCGAGCAGTACTTC.

CDR3 in DNA: TGTGCCAGCAGCTTACCTAGCGGGAGGACGAACACCGGGGAGCTGTTTTTT. Translation gives CASSLPSGRTNTGELFF. V usage is TRBV13 and J usage is TRBJ2-2; 11 nucleotides align to TRBD2. Germline V gives CDR1 PRHDT, CDR2 FYEKMQ (reference sequence). V dropped 2 bases and J dropped 0; count of bases not matched to a gene: 2. The CDR3 totals 17 residues.

The CDR3 region is CASSQQGASQPQHF. In nucleotides, the CDR3 is TGTGCCAGCTCACAACAGGGGGCTAGTCAGCCCCAGCATTTT. The V gene is TRBV18, the J gene TRBJ1-5; 9 bases agree with TRBD1. The CDR3 is 14 amino acids. J was trimmed by 6 bases and V by 4 bases; bases with no gene match: 4. Germline CDR1 and CDR2: KGHSH and LQKENI.

The chain links TRBV3-1 (or the pseudogene TRBV3-2) to TRBJ1-1; the D is unclear. From germline, CDR1 is LGHDT and CDR2 YNNKEL (reference sequence). With 5 bases removed from V and 2 bases from J, the gap between germline ends came to 12 bases. CDR3 size: 14 residues. The CDR3 protein is CASSYGSGNTEAFF. DNA for the CDR3: TGTGCCAGCAGCTACGGTAGCGGAAACACTGAAGCTTTCTTT.

The chain links TRBV5-4 to TRBJ2-1; the match to TRBD2 covers 11 bases. Germline V gene data show CDR1 as SGHNT and CDR2 as YYREEE (reference sequence). Losses at the gene ends were 4 bases for V and 8 bases for J; bases not matched to a gene: 11. This CDR3 is built from 16 residues. Here the CDR3 reads CASSAGLAGGRDEQFF. The CDR3 region has the DNA TGTGCCAGCAGCGCCGGACTAGCGGGCGGTCGGGATGAGCAGTTCTTC.

This chain uses TRBV3-1 (or the pseudogene TRBV3-2) with TRBJ2-5; TRBD2 matches 13 bases. Looked up from germline, CDR1 is LGHDT and CDR2 is YNNKEL (reference sequence). The CDR3 sequence is 16 residues long. Trimming at V came to 6 bases and at J to 0 bases, leaving 4 bases not matched to a gene. The DNA for the CDR3 is TGTGCCAGCAGGCGGACTAGCGGGAGATACCAAGAGACCCAGTACTTC. Protein sequence: CASRRTSGRYQETQYF.

This chain joins TRBV6-6 and TRBJ1-1, with D maybe TRBD1 (6 bases). This CDR3 is 15 amino acids long. CDR1 MNHNY and CDR2 SVGAGI come from the germline V gene (reference sequence). V gave up 4 bases and J gave up 0 bases, with 12 bases separating them. The CDR3 here is CASSSGGAMNTEAFF. In DNA, the CDR3 is TGTGCCAGCAGTTCCGGGGGGGCGATGAACACTGAAGCTTTCTTT.